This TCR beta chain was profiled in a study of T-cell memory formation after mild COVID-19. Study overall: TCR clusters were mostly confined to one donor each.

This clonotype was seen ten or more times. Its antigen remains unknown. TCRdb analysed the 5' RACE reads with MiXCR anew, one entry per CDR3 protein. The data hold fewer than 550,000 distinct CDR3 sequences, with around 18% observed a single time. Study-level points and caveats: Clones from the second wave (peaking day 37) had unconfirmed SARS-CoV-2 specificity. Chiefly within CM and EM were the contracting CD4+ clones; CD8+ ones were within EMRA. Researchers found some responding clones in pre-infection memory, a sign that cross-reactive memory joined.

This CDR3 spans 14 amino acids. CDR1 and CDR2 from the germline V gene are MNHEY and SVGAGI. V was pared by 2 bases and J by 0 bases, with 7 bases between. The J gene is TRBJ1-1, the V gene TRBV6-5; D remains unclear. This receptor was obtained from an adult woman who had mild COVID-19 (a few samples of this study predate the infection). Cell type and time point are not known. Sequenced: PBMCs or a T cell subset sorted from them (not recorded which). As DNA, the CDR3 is TGTGCCAGCAGTTACAGCCCGGTGAACACTGAAGCTTTCTTT. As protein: CASSYSPVNTEAFF.